This T cell receptor beta chain was profiled in a study of T cell clonotyping in hematopoietic cell transplantation. Notes on the study in general: Recipient TCR diversity dropped after transplant; expanded clonotypes rose from day 30 to 180. Broader posttransplant TCR repertoire diversity was predicted by graft donor and pretransplant recipient Inverse Simpson Index values. Few recipient clonotypes overlapped donors; over 97% were de novo at given depth.

The protocol was immunoSEQ multiplex PCR, while the TCRdb copy is restricted to in-frame clones and leaves out a portion. The sample consists of 60,000 to 75,000 clones, over 90% of them appearing once. As concerns this clone: The target antigen is unknown.

CDR3 length: 13 residues. Germline CDR1 is MDHEN and CDR2 is SYDVKM. V shed 6 bases and J 9 bases; nucleotides not matched to a gene: 10. The V and J genes are TRBV28 and TRBJ2-7, with 8 bases identical to TRBD1. Sequenced: peripheral blood mononuclear cells. The source is a man in his forties or fifties in good health. Some clones in this sample may be carry-over from other donors' samples. The CDR3 sequence is CASSLGQGRWQYF. The CDR3, as DNA: TGTGCCAGCAGCCTAGGACAGGGAAGGTGGCAGTACTTC.